This T cell receptor (beta chain) stems from a study of neurological immune-mediated disorders. Study-wide results and limits: There was no clinical or MRI feature that was associated with the multiple sclerosis repertoire cluster. The study found the most TCR clonal expansion in HTLV-1-associated myelopathy and the least in multiple sclerosis, below healthy controls.

The CDR3 runs to 15 residues. CDR1 DFQATT and CDR2 SNEGSKA come from the germline V gene (reference sequence). V was cut by 0 bases and J by 0 bases, with 11 bases left in between. The authors produced cDNA by 5'RACE using 10-nucleotide random UMIs. A single run covered 15-18 subjects with over 180 million TCR-beta sequences. TCRdb re-analysed the 5' RACE reads in MiXCR, keeping a single row per CDR3 protein. The data show around 130,000 distinct CDR3 sequences, about 3.4% seen once. The table lists this clonotype with many counts. Antigen unknown. The sequencing input was PBMCs. The receptor was derived from a woman aged 25 to 45 with multiple sclerosis. The rearrangement joins TRBV20-1 to TRBJ1-2, with D perhaps TRBD1 (6 bases). CDR3 residues: CSARDRGHTNYGYTF. In nucleotides, the CDR3 is TGCAGTGCTAGAGATCGGGGACACACTAACTATGGCTACACCTTC.